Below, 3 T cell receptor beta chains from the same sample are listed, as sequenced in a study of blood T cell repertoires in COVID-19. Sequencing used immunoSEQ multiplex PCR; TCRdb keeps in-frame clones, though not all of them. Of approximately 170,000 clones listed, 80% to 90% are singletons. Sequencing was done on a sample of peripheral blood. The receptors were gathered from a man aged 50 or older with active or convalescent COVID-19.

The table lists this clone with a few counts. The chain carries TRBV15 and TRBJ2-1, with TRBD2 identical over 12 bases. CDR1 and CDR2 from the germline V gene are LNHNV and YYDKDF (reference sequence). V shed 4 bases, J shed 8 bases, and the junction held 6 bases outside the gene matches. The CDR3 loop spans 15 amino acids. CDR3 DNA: TGTGCCACCAGCAAACTAGCGGGAGGTAGGGATGAGCAGTTCTTC. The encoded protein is CATSKLAGGRDEQFF.

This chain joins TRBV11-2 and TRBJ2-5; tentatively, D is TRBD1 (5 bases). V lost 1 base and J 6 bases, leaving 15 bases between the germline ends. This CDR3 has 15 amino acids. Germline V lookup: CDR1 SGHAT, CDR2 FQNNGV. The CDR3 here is CASSLGSQGEKTQYF. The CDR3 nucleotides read TGTGCCAGCAGCTTAGGCTCGCAGGGCGAGAAGACCCAGTACTTC. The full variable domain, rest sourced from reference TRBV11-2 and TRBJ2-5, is EAGVAQSPRYKIIEKRQSVAFWCNPISGHATLYWYQQILGQGPKLLIQFQNNGVVDDSQLPKDRFSAERLKGVDSTLKIQPAKLEDSAVYLCASSLGSQGEKTQYFGPGTRLLVL.

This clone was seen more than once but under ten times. The CDR3 region is CAWSLGGANYGYTF. The CDR3 coding sequence is TGTGCCTGGAGCCTCGGAGGGGCCAACTATGGCTACACCTTC. V gene TRBV30 combines with J gene TRBJ1-2, with D maybe TRBD1 (5 bases). This CDR3 has 14 residues. Trimming took 3 bases from V and 2 from J, leaving 13 bases between them. CDR1 GTSNPN and CDR2 SVGIG come from the germline V gene (reference sequence).